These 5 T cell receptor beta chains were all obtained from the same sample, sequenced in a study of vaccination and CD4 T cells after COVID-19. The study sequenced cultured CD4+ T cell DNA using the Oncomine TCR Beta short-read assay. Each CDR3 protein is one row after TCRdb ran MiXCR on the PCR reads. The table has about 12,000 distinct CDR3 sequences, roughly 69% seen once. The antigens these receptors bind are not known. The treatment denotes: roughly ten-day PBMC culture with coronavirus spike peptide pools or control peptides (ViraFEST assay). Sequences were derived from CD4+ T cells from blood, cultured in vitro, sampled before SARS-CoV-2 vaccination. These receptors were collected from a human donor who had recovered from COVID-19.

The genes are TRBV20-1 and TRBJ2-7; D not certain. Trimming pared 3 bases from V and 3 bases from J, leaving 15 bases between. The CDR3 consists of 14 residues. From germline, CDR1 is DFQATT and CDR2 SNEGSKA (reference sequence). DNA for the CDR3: TGCAGTGCTAGTTCAGGTCTATCCCACTACGAGCAGTACTTC. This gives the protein CSASSGLSHYEQYF.

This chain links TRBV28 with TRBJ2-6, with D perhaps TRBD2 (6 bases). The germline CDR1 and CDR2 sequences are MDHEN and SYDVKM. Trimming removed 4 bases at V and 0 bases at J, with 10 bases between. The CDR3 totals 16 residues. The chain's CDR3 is CASSSGESSGANVLTF. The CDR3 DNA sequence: TGTGCCAGCAGTTCGGGAGAGAGCTCTGGGGCCAACGTCCTGACTTTC.

CDR3 residues: CSAWDTSSYNSPLHF. The CDR3 DNA follows: TGCAGTGCTTGGGACACGAGCTCCTATAATTCACCCCTCCACTTT. The rearrangement uses TRBV20-1 and TRBJ1-6, with D possibly TRBD1 on 6 matching bases. This CDR3 contains 15 residues. V lost 5 bases, J lost 0 bases, and 11 bases lay in between. Germline-derived CDR1 and CDR2 are DFQATT and SNEGSKA (reference sequence).

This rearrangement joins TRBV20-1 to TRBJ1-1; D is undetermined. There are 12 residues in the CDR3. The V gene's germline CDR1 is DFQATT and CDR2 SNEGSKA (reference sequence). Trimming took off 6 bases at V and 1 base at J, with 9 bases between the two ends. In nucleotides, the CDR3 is TGCAGTGCAGATACATGGAACACTGAAGCTTTCTTT. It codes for CSADTWNTEAFF.

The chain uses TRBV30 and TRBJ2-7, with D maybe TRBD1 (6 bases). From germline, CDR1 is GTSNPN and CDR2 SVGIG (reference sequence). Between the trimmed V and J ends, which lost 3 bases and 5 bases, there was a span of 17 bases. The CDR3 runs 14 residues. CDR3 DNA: TGTGCCTGGAGCCGGTCTCCGGACAGAAACGAGCAGTACTTC. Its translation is CAWSRSPDRNEQYF.